Each of the 14 T cell receptor beta chains below was sequenced from the same sample in a study of PD-1 blockade in classical Hodgkin lymphoma. Here immunoSEQ multiplex PCR was the method, and the copy in TCRdb shows in-frame clones only, minus some. The sample has approximately 57,000 clones, approximately 90% seen once. Each and every patient relapsed after autologous stem cell transplantation, and patients got differing brentuximab vedotin exposure. Sequenced here: peripheral blood mononuclear cells (PBMCs), sampled before the second cycle of nivolumab. Receptors were obtained from a human donor with classical Hodgkin lymphoma.

This clone was counted a few times. V usage is TRBV5-1 and J usage is TRBJ1-5; D not certain. The CDR3 spans 15 residues. The V end lost 5 bases, the J end lost 2 bases, and 14 bases lay between the germline ends. Germline assignment: CDR1 SGHRS and CDR2 YFSETQ. The CDR3 reads CASRREASGNQPQHF. The CDR3, as DNA: TGCGCCAGCAGACGGGAGGCCTCTGGCAATCAGCCCCAGCATTTT. The whole variable domain, filled in from reference TRBV5-1 and TRBJ1-5, reads KAGVTQTPRYLIKTRGQQVTLSCSPISGHRSVSWYQQTPGQGLQFLFEYFSETQRNKGNFPGRFSGRQFSNSRSEMNVSTLELGDSALYLCASRREASGNQPQHFGDGTRLSIL.

The chain joins TRBV2 to TRBJ1-2, with unresolved D. The CDR3 spans 12 residues. Germline loops: CDR1 SNHLY, CDR2 FYNNEI. Trimming cost V 8 bases and J 5 bases, with 12 bases left between them. CDR3 bases: TGTGCCAGCCCTAGGGAGTTTTATGGCTACACCTTC. Translated: CASPREFYGYTF.

In this sample, this clone turned up once. The chain combines TRBV2 with TRBJ2-1, with D unclear. Germline CDR1 is SNHLY and CDR2 is FYNNEI. The CDR3 consists of 14 residues. V shed 3 bases and J shed 9 bases, with 15 bases lying between them. CDR3 bases: TGTGCCAGCAGTGATAGGGTGGGGAACGGTGAGCAGTTCTTC. It encodes CASSDRVGNGEQFF. The whole variable domain, remainder taken from reference TRBV2 and TRBJ2-1, is EPEVTQTPSHQVTQMGQEVILRCVPISNHLYFYWYRQILGQKVEFLVSFYNNEISEKSEIFDDQFSVERPDGSNFTLKIRSTKLEDSAMYFCASSDRVGNGEQFFGPGTRLTVL.

The chain employs TRBV9 and TRBJ2-1; 12 bases map to TRBD2. Trimming took 0 bases from V and 4 from J; bases not matched to a gene: 2. The CDR3 has 16 amino acids. CDR1 SGDLS and CDR2 YYNGEE come from the germline V gene. Here the CDR3 DNA reads TGTGCCAGCAGCGTAGACCTAGCGGGGGGGTACAATGAGCAGTTCTTC. It encodes CASSVDLAGGYNEQFF.

This clone has only a few counts. The chain carries TRBV7-9 and TRBJ1-1, with D possibly TRBD1 on 6 matching bases. The CDR3 runs to 13 residues. In germline, CDR1 is SEHNR, CDR2 FQNEAQ (reference sequence). Trimming cost V 0 bases and J 4 bases, with 6 bases left between them. Here the CDR3 DNA reads TGTGCCAGCAGCTTAGCGGGGGCCACTGAAGCTTTCTTT. This sequence encodes CASSLAGATEAFF.

This rearrangement joins TRBV5-1 to TRBJ2-3; D is undetermined. Looked up from germline, CDR1 is SGHRS and CDR2 is YFSETQ. V gave up 4 bases and J gave up 1 base, with 13 bases separating them. The CDR3 is 15 amino acids. The CDR3 sequence is CASSQRTQGTDTQYF. The CDR3 DNA follows: TGCGCCAGCAGCCAACGGACGCAAGGCACAGATACGCAGTATTTT.

The chain recombines TRBV6-5 with TRBJ1-2; possibly TRBD1 for D (6 bases). V was shortened by 10 bases and J by 2 bases, with 11 bases between the two germline ends. The CDR3 is made up of 12 amino acids. Germline values: CDR1 MNHEY, CDR2 SVGAGI. CDR3 protein: CAIRGDNYGYTF. As DNA, the CDR3 is TGTGCCATCAGGGGCGACAACTATGGCTACACCTTC.

The V and J genes are TRBV6-1 and TRBJ1-1, with D possibly matching TRBD1 (5 bases). Per the germline V gene, CDR1 is MNHNS and CDR2 is SASEGT. The CDR3 extends over 15 amino acids. V gave up 1 base and J gave up 0 bases, with 9 bases separating them. Here the CDR3 DNA reads TGTGCCAGCAGTGAAGTGATGGACATGAACACTGAAGCTTTCTTT. Protein sequence: CASSEVMDMNTEAFF.

V gene TRBV10-3 combines with J gene TRBJ1-6; 7 bases map to TRBD1. The V segment lost 4 bases and the J segment 10 bases; nucleotides outside the gene matches: 7. The CDR3 spans 14 residues. Germline CDR1 reads ENHRY; CDR2 reads SYGVKD. The CDR3 reads CAISVTGEGSPLHF. CDR3 sequence (DNA): TGTGCCATCAGTGTAACAGGGGAGGGATCACCCCTCCACTTT.

The chain is built from TRBV5-1 and TRBJ2-3, with D hard to call. This CDR3 spans 12 amino acids. Germline loops: CDR1 SGHRS, CDR2 YFSETQ. The V end was cut by 0 bases, the J end by 12 bases, with 11 bases between. DNA of the CDR3: TGCGCCAGCAGCTTGGATTCCCCCACCCAGTATTTT. It translates to CASSLDSPTQYF. The whole variable domain, remainder taken from reference TRBV5-1 and TRBJ2-3, is KAGVTQTPRYLIKTRGQQVTLSCSPISGHRSVSWYQQTPGQGLQFLFEYFSETQRNKGNFPGRFSGRQFSNSRSEMNVSTLELGDSALYLCASSLDSPTQYFGPGTRLTVL.

The chain employs TRBV5-1 and TRBJ2-3; weak D call: TRBD2 (6 bases). Germline V gene lookup returns CDR1 SGHRS and CDR2 YFSETQ. Trimming took 1 base from V and 3 from J, leaving 9 bases between them. This CDR3 is 14 amino acids long. DNA of the CDR3: TGCGCCAGCAGCTTGTATGGGGGGACAGATACGCAGTATTTT. This codes for CASSLYGGTDTQYF. The full variable domain, rest sourced from reference TRBV5-1 and TRBJ2-3, is KAGVTQTPRYLIKTRGQQVTLSCSPISGHRSVSWYQQTPGQGLQFLFEYFSETQRNKGNFPGRFSGRQFSNSRSEMNVSTLELGDSALYLCASSLYGGTDTQYFGPGTRLTVL.

The chain recombines TRBV27 with TRBJ1-5; TRBD1 matches at 9 bases. In germline, CDR1 is MNHEY, CDR2 SMNVEV (reference sequence). The CDR3 is made up of 17 amino acids. V lost 5 bases and J lost 5; bases outside the gene matches: 13. CDR3 DNA: TGTGCCAGCAGTCTCGCATACGGGAGACAGGGGGATCAGCCCCAGCATTTT. Its protein product is CASSLAYGRQGDQPQHF.

The chain employs TRBV5-6 and TRBJ1-5; TRBD1 might be the D (5 bases). Trimming took off 4 bases at V and 3 bases at J, with 14 bases between the two ends. The CDR3 covers 15 residues. CDR1 is SGHDT, CDR2 YYEEEE, per germline. CDR3 nucleotide sequence: TGTGCCAGCAGCCCCCGGACAAGGGCCAATCAGCCCCAGCATTTT. Translated, it gives CASSPRTRANQPQHF.

A remark on this clone: The same CDR3 can be traced to other DNA sequences in this sample. The chain couples TRBV19 to TRBJ2-3; D uncertain. CDR1 is LNHDA, CDR2 SQIVND, per germline (reference sequence). This CDR3 region has 16 residues. The V gene lost 5 bases and the J gene lost 0 bases, with 15 bases spanning the gap. Here the CDR3 reads CASSPGSGHSTDTQYF. CDR3 nucleotides: TGTGCCAGTAGTCCTGGATCCGGGCATAGCACAGATACGCAGTATTTT.